This paragraph reports one T cell receptor (beta chain). These data originate in a study of blood T cell repertoires in COVID-19. Germline lookup yields CDR1 SGHAT and CDR2 FQNNGV. J was trimmed by 9 bases and V by 0 bases; bases with no gene match: 6. The CDR3 is made up of 15 amino acids. Only in-frame clones appear in the TCRdb table, and some are missing; sequencing was by immunoSEQ multiplex PCR. The table has about 47,000 clones, more than 75% seen once. The sample comprised peripheral blood. This sequence originates from a human donor with acute or convalescent COVID-19. The donor label of this sample is uncertain. The chain has TRBV11-2 and TRBJ2-1, with 9 bases lining up with TRBD2. The CDR3 here is CASSLDLAGEGEQFF. The CDR3 DNA sequence: TGTGCCAGCAGCTTAGATTTAGCGGGAGAAGGTGAGCAGTTCTTC.